The T cell receptor beta chain under discussion was sequenced for a study of blood T cell repertoires in COVID-19. Germline CDR1 is MRHNA and CDR2 is SNTAGT. Trimming at V came to 7 bases and at J to 4 bases, leaving 5 bases not matched to a gene. This CDR3 is 14 amino acids long. Per the original methods: Amplification of reference gene primers was used by the study to estimate nucleated cell counts. The protocol was immunoSEQ multiplex PCR, while the TCRdb copy is restricted to in-frame clones and leaves out a portion. V and J calls and clone size come straight from that table; D and trimming were deduced from the DNA. The table records 150,000 to 200,000 clones, about 79% of them present only once.

Sequencing used peripheral blood. The sequence was collected from a woman in her seventies with acute or convalescent COVID-19. The chain carries TRBV6-4 and TRBJ2-2; 8 nucleotides match TRBD2. In DNA form, the CDR3 reads TGTGCCAGCAAGCGGGAGATCGGCACCGGGGAGCTGTTTTTT. Its protein is CASKREIGTGELFF.